These T cell receptor beta chains were read from a single sample in a study of blood T cell repertoires in COVID-19. Here immunoSEQ multiplex PCR was the method, and the copy in TCRdb shows in-frame clones only, minus some. Seen here are around 320,000 clones, around 85% observed once, and the top ten hold more than 6%. Sequencing used peripheral blood. The receptors shown here come from a human donor in a cohort sampled during active COVID-19. The CDR3 runs from the conserved cysteine through the conserved F or W. The D gene is left open where the match is weak. Rows may omit the clone size; those that give it use once, few, many or a size class.

V: TRBV5-1
D: .
J: TRBJ1-4
length: 14
size: .
CDR3: CASSLPGTNEKLFF
DNA: TGCGCCAGCAGCCTCCCGGGAACGAATGAAAAACTGTTTTTT

V: TRBV24-1
D: .
J: TRBJ1-1
length: 13
size: .
CDR3: CATSDPDNTEAFF
DNA: TGTGCCACCAGTGACCCAGATAACACTGAAGCTTTCTTT

V: TRBV11-3
D: TRBD1
J: TRBJ2-1
length: 15
size: .
CDR3: CASSPGQGTYNEQFF
DNA: TGTGCCAGCAGCCCGGGACAGGGAACCTACAATGAGCAGTTCTTC

V: TRBV12-3/TRBV12-4
D: .
J: TRBJ2-7
length: 13
size: .
CDR3: CASTPGGSYEQYF
DNA: TGTGCCAGCACCCCTGGCGGCTCCTACGAGCAGTACTTC

V: TRBV18
D: .
J: TRBJ1-2
length: 15
size: .
CDR3: CASSPSGDPNYGYTF
DNA: TGTGCCAGCTCACCGTCAGGGGACCCTAACTATGGCTACACCTTC

V: TRBV6-1
D: TRBD2
J: TRBJ2-7
length: 16
size: .
CDR3: CASSDLAGGPTYEQYF
DNA: TGTGCCAGCAGTGATCTAGCGGGGGGACCTACCTACGAGCAGTACTTC

V: TRBV27
D: .
J: TRBJ1-5
length: 16
size: .
CDR3: CASSLSRGAVNQPQHF
DNA: TGTGCCAGCAGTTTATCCCGCGGGGCGGTCAATCAGCCCCAGCATTTT

V: TRBV12-3/TRBV12-4
D: .
J: TRBJ1-1
length: 13
size: once
CDR3: CASTGEGRAEAFF
DNA: TGTGCCAGCACCGGGGAGGGAAGGGCTGAAGCTTTCTTT

V: TRBV2
D: .
J: TRBJ1-2
length: 13
size: once
CDR3: CARMDSALYGYTF
DNA: TGTGCCAGGATGGACAGTGCACTCTATGGCTACACCTTC

V: TRBV18
D: .
J: TRBJ1-1
length: 14
size: .
CDR3: CASSPIGTGTEAFF
DNA: TGTGCCAGCTCACCGATTGGAACAGGGACGGAAGCTTTCTTT

V: TRBV2
D: TRBD1
J: TRBJ2-7
length: 12
size: .
CDR3: CASIGQGYEQYF
DNA: TGTGCCAGCATCGGACAGGGGTACGAGCAGTACTTC

V: TRBV7-3
D: TRBD2
J: TRBJ2-3
length: 16
size: .
CDR3: CASSVAGLAGSNTQYF
DNA: TGTGCCAGCAGCGTAGCGGGACTAGCGGGGTCGAATACGCAGTATTTT

V: TRBV5-1
D: TRBD1
J: TRBJ2-2
length: 13
size: .
CDR3: CAIRQGDTGELFF
DNA: TGCGCCATCCGACAGGGGGACACCGGGGAGCTGTTTTTT

V: TRBV7-9
D: TRBD1
J: TRBJ1-6
length: 15
size: .
CDR3: CASSPRTGGPSPLHF
DNA: TGTGCCAGCAGTCCAAGGACAGGGGGCCCCTCACCCCTCCACTTT

V: TRBV6-5
D: .
J: TRBJ1-1
length: 10
size: few
CDR3: CASRYTEAFF
DNA: TGTGCCAGCCGGTACACTGAAGCTTTCTTT

V: TRBV5-1
D: TRBD1
J: TRBJ1-1
length: 12
size: .
CDR3: CASSFTGEVAFF
DNA: TGCGCCAGCAGCTTTACAGGGGAGGTAGCTTTCTTT

V: TRBV7-9
D: .
J: TRBJ1-6
length: 15
size: .
CDR3: CASSLRRVEESPLHF
DNA: TGTGCCAGCAGCTTACGACGGGTGGAGGAGTCACCCCTCCACTTT

V: TRBV19
D: TRBD2
J: TRBJ2-5
length: 16
size: .
CDR3: CASNPYPAGGQETQYF
DNA: TGTGCCAGTAACCCCTATCCAGCGGGGGGCCAAGAGACCCAGTACTTC

V: TRBV24-1
D: TRBD1
J: TRBJ2-1
length: 16
size: .
CDR3: CATSDPGTGIYNEQFF
DNA: TGTGCCACCAGTGATCCGGGGACAGGAATCTACAATGAGCAGTTCTTC

V: TRBV7-8
D: TRBD1
J: TRBJ1-2
length: 16
size: .
CDR3: CASSLWTGPSNYGYTF
DNA: TGTGCCAGCAGCCTGTGGACAGGGCCTTCTAACTATGGCTACACCTTC

V: TRBV3-1/TRBV3-2
D: .
J: TRBJ1-1
length: 14
size: .
CDR3: CASSPLRIEKEAFF
DNA: TGTGCCAGCAGCCCGCTTCGCATCGAGAAGGAAGCTTTCTTT

V: TRBV18
D: TRBD1
J: TRBJ1-2
length: 15
size: .
CDR3: CASSPLGQADYGYTF
DNA: TGTGCCAGCTCACCTCTGGGACAGGCCGACTATGGCTACACCTTC

V: TRBV27
D: .
J: TRBJ2-7
length: 13
size: .
CDR3: CASSPPVSYEQYF
DNA: TGTGCCAGCAGTCCCCCCGTCTCCTACGAGCAGTACTTC

V: TRBV27
D: .
J: TRBJ2-5
length: 16
size: .
CDR3: CASSSKSQPGEETQYF
DNA: TGTGCCAGCAGTTCTAAAAGCCAGCCTGGAGAAGAGACCCAGTACTTC

V: TRBV30
D: .
J: TRBJ1-1
length: 14
size: many
CDR3: CAWSSSGTSRKAFF
DNA: TGTGCCTGGAGTTCCTCCGGGACATCAAGAAAAGCTTTCTTT

V: TRBV20-1
D: .
J: TRBJ1-1
length: 11
size: .
CDR3: CSASSGLGAFF
DNA: TGCAGTGCCAGCTCAGGGTTAGGAGCTTTCTTT

V: TRBV12-5
D: TRBD2
J: TRBJ2-1
length: 15
size: .
CDR3: CASGLVLGLVVEQFF
DNA: TGTGCTAGTGGTTTGGTACTAGGACTAGTGGTTGAGCAGTTCTTC

V: TRBV5-4
D: TRBD1
J: TRBJ1-2
length: 14
size: .
CDR3: CASSLGDRNYGYTF
DNA: TGTGCCAGCAGCTTGGGGGACAGAAACTATGGCTACACCTTC

V: TRBV27
D: TRBD1
J: TRBJ2-1
length: 15
size: .
CDR3: CASRLQGSSYNEQFF
DNA: TGTGCCAGCAGACTACAGGGGAGCTCCTACAATGAGCAGTTCTTC

V: TRBV12-3/TRBV12-4
D: .
J: TRBJ2-3
length: 13
size: .
CDR3: CASSLIRSDTQYF
DNA: TGTGCCAGCAGTTTAATCCGTTCAGATACGCAGTATTTT

V: TRBV11-1
D: .
J: TRBJ1-2
length: 12
size: .
CDR3: CASSFGSDGYTF
DNA: TGTGCCAGCAGCTTCGGTTCTGATGGCTACACCTTC

V: TRBV7-2
D: .
J: TRBJ2-7
length: 14
size: .
CDR3: CASSLAQGPYEQYF
DNA: TGTGCCAGCAGCTTAGCCCAGGGCCCTTACGAGCAGTACTTC

V: TRBV25-1
D: .
J: TRBJ1-2
length: 14
size: few
CDR3: CASSPQVLHYGYTF
DNA: TGTGCCAGCAGTCCGCAAGTACTCCACTATGGCTACACCTTC

V: TRBV19
D: TRBD1
J: TRBJ1-3
length: 16
size: .
CDR3: CASIPTGVFGGNTIYF
DNA: TGTGCCAGTATCCCCACAGGGGTCTTCGGCGGAAACACCATATATTTT

V: TRBV9
D: TRBD1
J: TRBJ2-6
length: 18
size: .
CDR3: CASSVAGDRSSGANVLTF
DNA: TGTGCCAGCAGCGTAGCTGGGGACAGGAGCTCTGGGGCCAACGTCCTGACTTTC

V: TRBV9
D: .
J: TRBJ1-2
length: 12
size: few
CDR3: CASSGTAYGYTF
DNA: TGTGCCAGCAGCGGGACAGCCTATGGCTACACCTTC

V: TRBV30
D: TRBD2
J: TRBJ2-3
length: 12
size: .
CDR3: CAFTAGADTQYF
DNA: TGTGCCTTTACAGCGGGGGCAGATACGCAGTATTTT

V: TRBV7-2
D: .
J: TRBJ2-7
length: 14
size: many
CDR3: CASSLAGAGYEQYF
DNA: TGTGCCAGCAGCTTAGCGGGAGCGGGCTACGAGCAGTACTTC

V: TRBV14
D: .
J: TRBJ1-2
length: 14
size: .
CDR3: CASSSGRTDISYTF
DNA: TGTGCCAGCAGTTCTGGGCGGACAGACATCAGCTACACCTTC

V: TRBV4-1
D: .
J: TRBJ1-1
length: 14
size: .
CDR3: CASSQDSGGQVAFF
DNA: TGCGCCAGCAGCCAAGATAGCGGCGGGCAAGTAGCTTTCTTT

V: TRBV30
D: TRBD1
J: TRBJ1-5
length: 14
size: once
CDR3: CAWSRRTGAQPQHF
DNA: TGTGCCTGGAGTCGCCGGACAGGGGCTCAGCCCCAGCATTTT

V: TRBV10-3
D: .
J: TRBJ1-6
length: 14
size: .
CDR3: CAISEGGTDSPLHF
DNA: TGTGCCATCAGTGAGGGGGGGACGGATTCACCCCTCCACTTT

V: TRBV21-1
D: .
J: TRBJ2-3
length: 16
size: .
CDR3: CASSQGASGFSDTQYF
DNA: TGTGCCAGCAGCCAAGGGGCTAGCGGGTTCTCAGATACGCAGTATTTT

V: TRBV15
D: TRBD1
J: TRBJ1-2
length: 13
size: .
CDR3: CATKNRGLYGYTF
DNA: TGTGCCACAAAAAACAGGGGGCTCTATGGCTACACCTTC

V: TRBV28
D: .
J: TRBJ1-1
length: 13
size: few
CDR3: CASSLTGNTEAFF
DNA: TGTGCCAGCAGTCTGACAGGTAACACTGAAGCTTTCTTT